A single sample is the source of the 31 T cell receptor beta chains below, sequenced in a study of TIL therapy for anti-PD-1-resistant metastatic lung cancer. The immunoSEQ assay was v3. Clones were read by immunoSEQ multiplex PCR, and TCRdb kept only the in-frame ones, dropping some. There are about 95,000 clones in the sample; about three fifths occur only once, and approximately 9.9% lies in the top ten. As to time point: pre-treatment sample, taken before nivolumab and TIL therapy. Most excised metastases sampled were pleural nodules or supraclavicular lymph nodes. The sequencing here drew on tumor tissue, taken at baseline. The receptors originated from a person between 25 and 79 years old with non-small cell lung cancer.

The J gene is TRBJ2-1, the V gene TRBV7-2, with 16 bases identical to TRBD2. Germline V gene data show CDR1 as SGHTA and CDR2 as FQGNSA. After removal of 3 bases from V and 13 bases from J, the junction contained 9 bases not matched to a gene. CDR3 length: 16 amino acids. The CDR3 loop reads CASSFSGTSGGASQFF. The DNA of the CDR3 is TGTGCCAGCAGCTTTTCCGGGACTAGCGGGGGGGCGAGCCAGTTCTTC.

This clone came up once. The gene calls are TRBV3-1 (or the pseudogene TRBV3-2) and TRBJ1-5; possibly TRBD1 for D (5 bases). Per germline, CDR1 LGHDT and CDR2 YNNKEL (reference sequence). This CDR3 region has 15 residues. Trimming removed 4 bases at V and 2 bases at J, with 12 bases between. This CDR3 reads CASSPGGMGNQPQHF. The CDR3 DNA follows: TGTGCCAGCAGCCCCGGGGGTATGGGCAATCAGCCCCAGCATTTT.

The chain is built from TRBV2 and TRBJ2-3, with 10 bases aligning to TRBD2. Germline V gives CDR1 SNHLY, CDR2 FYNNEI. V dropped 9 bases and J dropped 2; count of bases not matched to a gene: 5. The CDR3 is 14 amino acids. The CDR3 reads CASKLAGNTDTQYF. CDR3 DNA sequence: TGTGCCAGTAAACTAGCGGGGAACACAGATACGCAGTATTTT.

J is TRBJ2-5 and V is TRBV20-1; the D is unclear. Trimming took 8 bases from V and 11 from J, leaving 18 bases between them. The length of the CDR3 is 11 residues. The V gene's germline CDR1 is DFQATT and CDR2 SNEGSKA (reference sequence). The CDR3 sequence is CSTAPRREQYF. The CDR3 coding sequence is TGCAGTACCGCGCCCCGAAGAGAGCAGTACTTC.

V and J are TRBV4-1 and TRBJ1-4, with TRBD1 matching over 12 bases. Germline V lookup: CDR1 MGHRA, CDR2 YSYEKL. This CDR3 comprises 20 residues. Trimming at V came to 1 base and at J to 8 bases, leaving 17 bases not matched to a gene. CDR3: CASSQGVGGTGGLSGEKLFF. Written as DNA, the CDR3 is TGCGCCAGCAGCCAAGGAGTCGGCGGGACAGGGGGCCTCAGTGGGGAAAAACTGTTTTTT.

In this sample, this clone turned up a few times. This rearrangement joins TRBV4-1 to TRBJ1-5; TRBD1 is a possible D gene (5 bases). The CDR3 spans 16 residues. CDR1 MGHRA and CDR2 YSYEKL come from the germline V gene. Trimming pared 0 bases from V and 7 bases from J, leaving 16 bases between. The CDR3 spells CASSQDPTGGGQPQHF. DNA for the CDR3: TGCGCCAGCAGCCAAGATCCGACGGGGGGAGGGCAGCCCCAGCATTTT.

The chain couples TRBV6-2 or TRBV6-3 to TRBJ2-7, with 9 bases matching TRBD2. The germline V gene encodes CDR1 MNHEY and CDR2 SVGEGT. The V gene end was trimmed by 5 bases and the J gene end by 1 base; junction bases not matched to a gene: 12. The CDR3 spans 17 residues. CDR3 amino acids: CASSTGTASGISYEQYF. CDR3 nucleotide sequence: TGTGCCAGCAGTACCGGGACTGCTAGCGGGATATCCTACGAGCAGTACTTC.

There are many counts of this clone. The chain links TRBV5-4 to TRBJ2-2; D is tentatively TRBD1 or TRBD2 (6 bases each). Germline V gene data show CDR1 as SGHNT and CDR2 as YYREEE (reference sequence). The CDR3 is made up of 15 amino acids. V gave up 5 bases and J gave up 1 base, with 12 bases separating them. Written as DNA, the CDR3 is TGTGCCAGCAGGGCCGGGGGCCAGAACACCGGGGAGCTGTTTTTT. Translated, it gives CASRAGGQNTGELFF.

Here the CDR3 reads CASSVVGITGELFF. The CDR3 DNA follows: TGTGCCAGCAGCGTAGTTGGAATCACCGGGGAGCTGTTTTTT. The chain combines TRBV9 with TRBJ2-2; D unclear. This CDR3 contains 14 residues. V lost 0 bases and J lost 4, with 7 bases in between. From germline, CDR1 is SGDLS and CDR2 YYNGEE.

This clone was picked up a small number of times. The rearrangement links TRBV7-2 to TRBJ1-4; 11 bases are shared with TRBD1. Germline V gene lookup returns CDR1 SGHTA and CDR2 FQGNSA. The V and J ends lost 5 bases and 13 bases, in that order; junction bases with no gene match: 9. This CDR3 spans 14 amino acids. CDR3 in DNA: TGTGCCAGCAGCCCTCGGACAGGGGGCGTCGGACTGTTTTTT. It encodes CASSPRTGGVGLFF.

A few counts support this clone. The chain employs TRBV18 and TRBJ1-2, with 7 bases aligning to TRBD1. The CDR3 loop spans 15 amino acids. With 5 bases clipped from V and 4 bases from J, the junction kept 10 bases outside the gene matches. The germline gives CDR1 KGHSH, CDR2 LQKENI. CDR3 in amino acids: CASSTWEGAPYGYTF. The CDR3, as DNA: TGTGCCAGCTCAACCTGGGAGGGGGCTCCCTATGGCTACACCTTC.

V gene TRBV6-2 or TRBV6-3 combines with J gene TRBJ1-5; TRBD1 matches 7 bases. V gave up 6 bases and J gave up 6 bases; unmatched junction bases: 11. The CDR3 extends over 15 amino acids. Per the germline V gene, CDR1 is MNHEY and CDR2 is SVGEGT. The CDR3 loop reads CASSPIRQGSQPQHF. CDR3 in DNA: TGTGCCAGCAGCCCAATAAGACAGGGCTCTCAGCCCCAGCATTTT.

CDR3 nucleotides: TGTGCCAGCAGTTGGCGGGACAGGGCTTATGGCTACACCTTC. It specifies CASSWRDRAYGYTF. The chain links TRBV6-5 to TRBJ1-2, with 9 bases matching TRBD1. V shed 4 bases, J shed 5 bases, and the junction held 5 bases outside the gene matches. Germline V gene data show CDR1 as MNHEY and CDR2 as SVGAGI. This CDR3 has 14 residues.

The genes are TRBV2 and TRBJ2-1, with D perhaps TRBD2 (5 bases). Germline-derived CDR1 and CDR2 are SNHLY and FYNNEI. This CDR3 region has 14 residues. V was shortened by 11 bases and J by 7 bases, with 21 bases between the two germline ends. The CDR3 loop is CAGVVGERLNEQFF. The CDR3 DNA reads as TGTGCCGGGGTAGTGGGAGAACGACTGAATGAGCAGTTCTTC.

CDR3 nucleotide sequence: TGTGCCAGCAGTCGCGGGGGGGCAGGGACAGATACGCAGTATTTT. Its protein product is CASSRGGAGTDTQYF. J is TRBJ2-3 and V is TRBV6-5; 9 bases align to TRBD2. The V segment lost 5 bases and the J segment 3 bases; nucleotides outside the gene matches: 6. Germline V lookup: CDR1 MNHEY, CDR2 SVGAGI. The CDR3 loop spans 15 amino acids.

The V gene is TRBV28, the J gene TRBJ2-7; 8 bases align to TRBD2. CDR1 is MDHEN, CDR2 SYDVKM, per germline. This CDR3 spans 14 amino acids. Losses at the gene ends were 6 bases for V and 0 bases for J; bases not matched to a gene: 4. CDR3 region: CASSLAGLSYEQYF. CDR3 nucleotides: TGTGCCAGCAGCCTAGCGGGTCTCTCCTACGAGCAGTACTTC.

The count of this clone is one. The chain joins TRBV18 to TRBJ2-6; D possibly corresponds to TRBD1 (5 bases). V lost 2 bases and J lost 4, with 18 bases in between. Germline V gives CDR1 KGHSH, CDR2 LQKENI. This CDR3 comprises 18 residues. As DNA, the CDR3 is TGTGCCAGCTCACCATTGGACCCGTGGGGCTCCGGGGCCAACGTCCTGACTTTC. This gives the protein CASSPLDPWGSGANVLTF.

This clone was seen a single time. V and J are TRBV5-1 and TRBJ2-5, with D maybe TRBD1 (6 bases). Between the trimmed V and J ends, which lost 2 bases and 1 base, there was a span of 9 bases. The CDR3 runs to 14 residues. The V gene's germline CDR1 is SGHRS and CDR2 YFSETQ. CDR3 in DNA: TGCGCCAGCAGCTTCGGACAGCCCCAAGAGACCCAGTACTTC. It encodes CASSFGQPQETQYF. The entire variable domain, with the rest obtained from reference TRBV5-1 and TRBJ2-5, is as follows: KAGVTQTPRYLIKTRGQQVTLSCSPISGHRSVSWYQQTPGQGLQFLFEYFSETQRNKGNFPGRFSGRQFSNSRSEMNVSTLELGDSALYLCASSFGQPQETQYFGPGTRLLVL.

The chain is built from TRBV5-4 and TRBJ1-6; D not resolved. The germline gives CDR1 SGHNT, CDR2 YYREEE (reference sequence). The length of the CDR3 is 12 residues. The V and J ends lost 0 bases and 14 bases respectively, with 9 bases between them. The CDR3 nucleotides are TGTGCCAGCAGCTTGGGGGGAGGCTCCCTCCACTTT. Protein product: CASSLGGGSLHF.

This clone appeared once. This chain uses TRBV6-5 with TRBJ2-2; the D gene is possibly TRBD2 (6 bases). CDR1 MNHEY and CDR2 SVGAGI come from the germline V gene. V was trimmed by 5 bases and J by 10 bases, leaving 14 bases between them. CDR3 length equals 13 residues. CDR3 DNA sequence: TGTGCCAGCAGTCTGGAGGGTTTTAAGGAGCTGTTTTTT. Residues: CASSLEGFKELFF.

The V and J genes are TRBV3-1 (or the pseudogene TRBV3-2) and TRBJ2-7; 7 positions agree with TRBD1. V was clipped by 4 bases and J by 2 bases; unmatched bases: 5. Germline CDR1 LGHDT, CDR2 YNNKEL (reference sequence). The CDR3 spans 14 residues. CDR3 in amino acids: CASSLGQRAYEQYF. In nucleotides, the CDR3 is TGTGCCAGCAGCCTGGGACAGAGAGCCTACGAGCAGTACTTC.

The chain couples TRBV5-1 to TRBJ1-2; D uncertain. CDR3 size: 16 residues. The ends were cut back, 1 base at V and 3 bases at J, with 16 bases in the middle. Per germline, CDR1 SGHRS and CDR2 YFSETQ. The CDR3 DNA sequence: TGCGCCAGCAGCTTGTCGACAAACGGCTTACACTATGGCTACACCTTC. It translates to CASSLSTNGLHYGYTF.

V usage is TRBV27 and J usage is TRBJ2-5; D is possibly TRBD1 or TRBD2 (5 bases each). The ends were cut back, 10 bases at V and 5 bases at J, with 26 bases in the middle. The CDR3 is 16 amino acids. The V gene's germline CDR1 is MNHEY and CDR2 SMNVEV (reference sequence). CDR3 sequence reads: CATPEGDPHKWETQYF. CDR3 coding DNA: TGTGCCACCCCGGAAGGGGACCCTCACAAGTGGGAGACCCAGTACTTC.

There are a few counts of this clone. The chain links TRBV4-3 to TRBJ2-1, with 7 bases lining up with TRBD2. Germline V gene data show CDR1 as LGHNA and CDR2 as YSLEER. The junction had 4 bases not matched to a gene; V was cut back by 2 bases and J by 6 bases. The CDR3 contains 14 residues. The CDR3 DNA follows: TGCGCCAGCAGCCAAAATCTAGCGGTCAATGAGCAGTTCTTC. Protein sequence: CASSQNLAVNEQFF.

V usage is TRBV6-5 and J usage is TRBJ1-4; D is perhaps TRBD1 (6 bases). The CDR3 has 14 amino acids. Germline loops: CDR1 MNHEY, CDR2 SVGAGI. V lost 6 bases and J lost 6, with 14 bases in between. CDR3 loop: CASRPPGQHEKLFF. The DNA of the CDR3 is TGTGCCAGCAGACCCCCGGGACAACATGAAAAACTGTTTTTT.

The gene calls are TRBV7-9 and TRBJ2-7, with D uncertain. This CDR3 spans 16 amino acids. V was shortened by 4 bases and J by 3 bases, with 19 bases between the two germline ends. CDR1 SEHNR and CDR2 FQNEAQ come from the germline V gene (reference sequence). The DNA for the CDR3 is TGTGCCAGCAGCTCCAACCCCGGCCAAATGCACTACGAGCAGTACTTC. Amino acid sequence: CASSSNPGQMHYEQYF.

The rearrangement joins TRBV7-3 to TRBJ2-1; D is tentatively TRBD1 or TRBD2 (5 bases each). V lost 5 bases, J lost 10 bases, and 21 bases lay in between. Per germline, CDR1 SGHTA and CDR2 FQGTGA. The CDR3 is 15 residues long. CDR3 in amino acids: CASSPSGTLAREQFF. The CDR3 bases are TGTGCCAGCAGCCCCTCCGGGACGTTAGCGAGGGAGCAGTTCTTC.

The chain couples TRBV24-1 to TRBJ1-4; D unclear. The V gene's germline CDR1 is KGHDR and CDR2 SFDVKD. The CDR3 runs to 15 residues. V gave up 3 bases and J gave up 0 bases, with 7 bases separating them. The CDR3 DNA follows: TGTGCCACCAGTGATGGCTCTGCAACTAATGAAAAACTGTTTTTT. Amino acids: CATSDGSATNEKLFF.

The chain combines TRBV7-2 with TRBJ2-1, with D maybe TRBD1 (6 bases). The V end lost 2 bases, the J end lost 7 bases, and 12 bases lay between the germline ends. CDR3 length: 14 residues. Germline V gene data show CDR1 as SGHTA and CDR2 as FQGNSA. Here the CDR3 reads CASSLLRGTNEQFF. Written as DNA, the CDR3 is TGTGCCAGCAGCTTACTTAGGGGGACGAATGAGCAGTTCTTC. Using reference TRBV7-2 and TRBJ2-1 for the parts outside the CDR3, the full variable domain is GAGVSQSPSNKVTEKGKDVELRCDPISGHTALYWYRQSLGQGLEFLIYFQGNSAPDKSGLPSDRFSAERTGGSVSTLTIQRTQQEDSAVYLCASSLLRGTNEQFFGPGTRLTVL.

As to this clone: The sample carries other DNA sequences with the same CDR3. This chain uses TRBV18 with TRBJ2-7; 11 nucleotides agree with TRBD2. The CDR3 is 16 amino acids. Per germline, CDR1 KGHSH and CDR2 LQKENI. Losses at the gene ends were 3 bases for V and 4 bases for J; bases not matched to a gene: 8. CDR3 sequence (DNA): TGTGCCAGCTCACCGAGACTAGCGGGGTCGTCTTACGAGCAGTACTTC. Residues: CASSPRLAGSSYEQYF.

This clone was seen only once. The rearrangement uses TRBV7-6 and TRBJ2-3; D might be TRBD2 (7 bases). CDR1 and CDR2 from the germline V gene are SGHVS and FNYEAQ. This CDR3 spans 17 amino acids. Deletions cut 0 bases from V and 1 base from J, with 14 bases between. CDR3 amino acids: CASSLAGGAVGTDTQYF. CDR3 DNA sequence: TGTGCCAGCAGCTTAGCGGGGGGGGCGGTGGGCACAGATACGCAGTATTTT.